These 20 T cell receptor beta chains originate from one sample sequenced in a study of blood T cell repertoires in COVID-19. TCRdb's table, derived via immunoSEQ multiplex PCR, lists solely in-frame clones and lacks some. The sample has about 200,000 clones, roughly 80% seen once. Source material: peripheral blood. The receptors were sampled from a man aged 45-65 years who had recovered from COVID-19.

The rearrangement links TRBV19 to TRBJ2-3; 11 bases line up with TRBD2. The J segment lost 3 bases and the V segment lost 4 bases, leaving 6 bases of the junction unmatched. The germline CDR1 and CDR2 sequences are LNHDA and SQIVND (reference sequence). The CDR3 totals 16 residues. Here the CDR3 DNA reads TGTGCCAGTAGTACCCATAGCGGGAGGGCGACAGATACGCAGTATTTT. Its protein product is CASSTHSGRATDTQYF.

This clone showed up just a few times. The chain uses TRBV7-2 and TRBJ1-1; the D is unclear. Trimming removed 7 bases at V and 1 base at J, with 10 bases between. Germline assignment: CDR1 SGHTA and CDR2 FQGNSA. There are 13 residues in the CDR3. CDR3 nucleotide sequence: TGTGCCAGCACCGCGACACGGAACACTGAAGCTTTCTTT. Translated, it gives CASTATRNTEAFF.

This sequence joins TRBV19 and TRBJ2-7; 16 bases line up with TRBD2. Trimming cost V 6 bases and J 7 bases; bases outside gene matches: 9. Germline V lookup: CDR1 LNHDA, CDR2 SQIVND (reference sequence). The CDR3 length is 16 residues. In nucleotides, the CDR3 is TGTGCCAGTAGCCCGGGGGGACTAGCGGGAGGGATGGAGCAGTACTTC. This codes for CASSPGGLAGGMEQYF.

The genes are TRBV7-9 and TRBJ2-7; 9 bases map to TRBD2. Losses at the gene ends were 5 bases for V and 3 bases for J; bases not matched to a gene: 11. Germline V CDR1 and CDR2: SEHNR, FQNEAQ (reference sequence). The CDR3 is made up of 16 amino acids. The CDR3 reads CASSRVRVAGDYEQYF. DNA of the CDR3: TGTGCCAGCAGCCGCGTTAGGGTAGCGGGGGACTACGAGCAGTACTTC.

This clone was picked up many times. The chain is built from TRBV24-1 and TRBJ2-3, with D possibly TRBD2 on 6 matching bases. The CDR3 covers 14 residues. CDR1 and CDR2 (germline): KGHDR, SFDVKD. V was cut by 7 bases and J by 4 bases, with 14 bases left in between. Here the CDR3 reads CATRGTSGADTQYF. DNA for the CDR3: TGTGCCACCAGAGGGACCTCGGGAGCAGATACGCAGTATTTT.

The J gene is TRBJ2-5, the V gene TRBV10-3; TRBD1 matches 9 bases. Germline lookup yields CDR1 ENHRY and CDR2 SYGVKD. The CDR3 covers 17 residues. The V segment lost 5 bases and the J segment 2 bases; nucleotides outside the gene matches: 12. The CDR3 protein is CAISTIQVDRGQETQYF. In DNA, the CDR3 is TGTGCCATCAGTACAATACAGGTTGACAGGGGGCAAGAGACCCAGTACTTC.

The V call is TRBV7-6, the J call TRBJ2-3; 10 nucleotides agree with TRBD2. CDR3 length equals 17 residues. J lost 6 bases, V lost 3 bases, and 12 bases had no gene match. Germline CDR1 and CDR2: SGHVS and FNYEAQ. As DNA, the CDR3 is TGTGCCAGCAGCTTTTCTCCGATAGCGGGAGGAGCGGATACGCAGTATTTT. It encodes CASSFSPIAGGADTQYF.

The chain links TRBV30 to TRBJ2-6, with D possibly matching TRBD2 (5 bases). Germline CDR1 and CDR2: GTSNPN and SVGIG (reference sequence). The CDR3 spans 18 residues. V gave up 0 bases and J gave up 0 bases, with 15 bases separating them. The CDR3 sequence is CAWSVFGRGGSGANVLTF. In nucleotides, the CDR3 is TGTGCCTGGAGTGTTTTTGGCCGAGGAGGCTCTGGGGCCAACGTCCTGACTTTC.

This clone showed up just once. At the DNA level, this CDR3 is encoded by other sequences in the same sample as well. This chain links TRBV27 with TRBJ2-1; possible D gene TRBD2, 5 bases. Germline V gives CDR1 MNHEY, CDR2 SMNVEV (reference sequence). The V end lost 5 bases, the J end lost 2 bases, and 10 bases lay between the germline ends. CDR3 size: 14 residues. The CDR3 loop is CASSLASTYNEQFF. The CDR3 DNA reads TGTGCCAGCAGTCTAGCATCCACCTACAATGAGCAGTTCTTC.

J is TRBJ2-1 and V is TRBV24-1; TRBD2 aligns across 7 bases. Germline V gene data show CDR1 as KGHDR and CDR2 as SFDVKD. The CDR3 spans 15 residues. Germline trimming cut 2 bases from V and 8 bases from J; bases unmatched to any gene: 8. CDR3 amino acids: CATSDSGGGPYEQFF. The CDR3 region has the DNA TGTGCCACCAGTGATTCGGGGGGAGGGCCTTATGAGCAGTTCTTC.

This chain connects TRBV5-6 to TRBJ1-5, with D possibly matching TRBD1 (5 bases). The CDR3 is 13 amino acids. Per the germline V gene, CDR1 is SGHDT and CDR2 is YYEEEE. The V end was cut by 1 base, the J end by 7 bases, with 9 bases between. The CDR3 sequence is CASSLTGSQPQHF. CDR3 bases: TGTGCCAGCAGCTTGACAGGATCCCAGCCCCAGCATTTT. The full variable domain, in which reference TRBV5-6 and TRBJ1-5 provide the parts outside the CDR3, is DAGVTQSPTHLIKTRGQQVTLRCSPKSGHDTVSWYQQALGQGPQFIFQYYEEEERQRGNFPDRFSGHQFPNYSSELNVNALLLGDSALYLCASSLTGSQPQHFGDGTRLSIL.

This clone was counted once. The chain has TRBV6-2 or TRBV6-3 and TRBJ1-2; 7 positions match TRBD1. The germline V gene encodes CDR1 MNHEY and CDR2 SVGEGT. The trim removed 2 bases at V and 4 bases at J, leaving 4 bases unmatched. The CDR3 runs 14 residues. The CDR3 reads CASSYTGQAYGYTF. The CDR3 nucleotides read TGTGCCAGCAGTTACACCGGACAGGCCTATGGCTACACCTTC.

The CDR3 DNA reads TGCGCCAGCAGTGAAGGACAGGCGAACACCGGGGAGCTGTTTTTT. Translation gives CASSEGQANTGELFF. The chain joins TRBV10-1 to TRBJ2-2; 7 bases map to TRBD1. Germline-derived CDR1 and CDR2 are WNHNN and SYGVQD (reference sequence). Trimming took 3 bases from V and 0 from J; bases not matched to a gene: 1. This CDR3 is 15 amino acids long.

This clone has just a few counts. The rearrangement links TRBV29-1 to TRBJ2-1; TRBD2 matches 7 bases. CDR1 is SQVTM, CDR2 ANQGSEA, per germline. The CDR3 is 14 amino acids. V lost 4 bases to trimming and J lost 4 bases; unmatched junction nucleotides: 7. DNA for the CDR3: TGCAGCGTTGTTCGTGGGGAGGGGTACAATGAGCAGTTCTTC. It encodes CSVVRGEGYNEQFF.

This clone was seen only once. The CDR3 spells CASSIQGSVETQYF. The CDR3 DNA sequence: TGTGCCAGTAGTATCCAGGGCAGTGTTGAGACCCAGTACTTC. The chain has TRBV19 and TRBJ2-5; D may be TRBD1 (5 bases). Deletions cut 3 bases from V and 5 bases from J, with 13 bases between. The CDR3 spans 14 residues. Germline V gene lookup returns CDR1 LNHDA and CDR2 SQIVND (reference sequence).

The chain couples TRBV18 to TRBJ2-7; no definite D call. V was shortened by 3 bases and J by 2 bases, with 8 bases between the two germline ends. CDR1 KGHSH and CDR2 LQKENI come from the germline V gene. The CDR3 covers 13 residues. The CDR3 protein is CASSPWQTYEQYF. CDR3 DNA: TGTGCCAGCTCACCGTGGCAGACCTACGAGCAGTACTTC.

The chain is built from TRBV30 and TRBJ1-5; TRBD1 matches 7 bases. V lost 5 bases to trimming and J lost 0 bases; unmatched junction nucleotides: 1. The CDR3 sequence is 13 residues long. Per germline, CDR1 GTSNPN and CDR2 SVGIG (reference sequence). For the CDR3, the DNA is TGTGCCTGGCGACAGGGTAGCAATCAGCCCCAGCATTTT. As protein: CAWRQGSNQPQHF.

The count of this clone is one. The J gene is TRBJ1-2, the V gene TRBV15; D not certain. Germline CDR1 LNHNV, CDR2 YYDKDF (reference sequence). This CDR3 is built from 14 residues. The germline V and J ends were trimmed by 1 base and 12 bases, with 18 bases remaining between them. The CDR3 loop reads CATSRVAPGRGDTF. In DNA, the CDR3 is TGTGCCACCAGCAGAGTGGCTCCGGGTCGAGGAGACACCTTC.

The V call is TRBV7-6, the J call TRBJ1-6, with D maybe TRBD1 (6 bases). Per the germline V gene, CDR1 is SGHVS and CDR2 is FNYEAQ. Trimming took 4 bases from V and 9 from J, leaving 19 bases between them. The CDR3 has 16 residues. CDR3 residues: CASSSSGQPGGSPLHF. As DNA, the CDR3 is TGTGCCAGCAGCTCCAGCGGACAGCCCGGAGGTTCACCCCTCCACTTT.

The gene calls are TRBV28 and TRBJ2-7, with TRBD2 matching 10 bases. Germline CDR1 and CDR2: MDHEN and SYDVKM. The CDR3 loop spans 18 amino acids. V dropped 4 bases and J dropped 3; count of bases not matched to a gene: 15. CDR3 protein: CASSWLLRLAGSNYEQYF. CDR3 bases: TGTGCCAGCAGTTGGCTACTCCGACTAGCGGGCTCCAACTACGAGCAGTACTTC.